This T cell receptor (beta chain) stems from a study of CD4+ T cells in melanoma. Study-wide results and limits: CD8+ T cell, macrophage and B cell function reportedly correlated with neoantigen-specific CD4+ T cells.

Remarks on this clone: Its target is not known.

CDR3 length: 16 amino acids. Trimming removed 0 bases from V and 2 bases from J, with 14 bases in between. Germline V gene data show CDR1 as SGHTA and CDR2 as FQGNSA. Clones were sequenced by immunoSEQ multiplex PCR, and TCRdb holds only the in-frame ones, with some missing. The sample records around 100,000 clones, around 93% being singletons. This sequence was found in a human donor with melanoma. The chain carries TRBV7-2 and TRBJ2-7; D gene unclear. The sample consisted of peripheral blood. CDR3 amino acids: CASSLASQVPTYEQYF. Written as DNA, the CDR3 is TGTGCCAGCAGCTTAGCGTCTCAGGTCCCTACCTACGAGCAGTACTTC.